This T cell receptor beta chain was found in a study of vaccination effects on CD4 cells after COVID-19. Study background: It was two doses of either the BNT162b2 or mRNA-1273 vaccine that participants received.

By frequency in the sample, this clone is medium-sized. The antigen is undetermined. Distinct nucleotide sequences in the sample also encode this CDR3. TCRdb keeps only in-frame clones here, not all; method: immunoSEQ multiplex PCR. The sample includes 45,000 to 65,000 clones, over 80% of them seen just once. The CDR3 runs to 14 residues. Deletions cut 0 bases from V and 0 bases from J, with 6 bases between. CDR1 is SGDLS, CDR2 YYNGEE, per germline. CD4+ T cells specific for antigen were expanded with viral peptide pools by the ViraFEST assay before sequencing. Once cultured for 10 to 11 days, the cells underwent separation to obtain CD4+ T cells. None of the vaccinated had previously contracted SARS-CoV-2, and their nucleocapsid antibodies tested negative. They grew approximately 2.1 million PBMC in each well, adding 10 IU/ml IL-2 and 10 ug/ml peptides.

Sequences were derived from CD4+ T cells from PBMCs cultured with HCoV-229E spike peptides, sampled before COVID-19 vaccination. The J gene is TRBJ2-5, the V gene TRBV9, with D tentatively TRBD1 or TRBD2 (5 bases each). The TCR comes from a human donor who received a COVID-19 vaccine. In nucleotides, the CDR3 is TGTGCCAGCAGCGTAGGGGACCACCAAGAGACCCAGTACTTC. This codes for CASSVGDHQETQYF.